A selection of T cell receptor beta chains follows, all from one sample in a study of blood T cell repertoires in COVID-19. The repertoire was sequenced with immunoSEQ multiplex PCR; TCRdb's copy has only in-frame clones and lacks some. The repertoire holds approximately 220,000 clones, with approximately 86% as singletons. What was sequenced was PBMCs or T cells enriched from blood (not recorded which). These TCRs come from a woman aged 25-40 years with acute COVID-19. Each CDR3 is given without its conserved first and last residue.

j_call: TRBJ1-6; v_call: TRBV5-5; cdr3_aa: ASSLDGNSPLH
j_call: TRBJ1-2; v_call: TRBV29-1; cdr3_aa: SVEDETTTYSYT
j_call: TRBJ1-6; v_call: TRBV2; cdr3_aa: ASSSGGTPLH
j_call: TRBJ1-1; v_call: TRBV9; cdr3_aa: ASSPFLRGTEAF
j_call: TRBJ2-3; v_call: TRBV19; cdr3_aa: ASRELDRVTDTQY
j_call: TRBJ2-7; v_call: TRBV5-1; cdr3_aa: ASSRGGNYEQY
j_call: TRBJ2-2; v_call: TRBV27; cdr3_aa: ASRRTGGAGTGELF
j_call: TRBJ1-2; v_call: TRBV5-6; cdr3_aa: ASSLGRGASYGYT
j_call: TRBJ2-5; v_call: TRBV7-2; cdr3_aa: ASSLSASLDSQY
j_call: TRBJ1-4; v_call: TRBV19; cdr3_aa: ASRQERTINEKLF
j_call: TRBJ1-4; v_call: TRBV4-3; cdr3_aa: ASSPHEGEVGSEKLF
j_call: TRBJ2-4; v_call: TRBV7-2; cdr3_aa: ASSLFARGNGKNIQY
j_call: TRBJ2-2; v_call: TRBV5-1; cdr3_aa: ASRPPRQGILTGELF
j_call: TRBJ1-6; v_call: TRBV7-9; cdr3_aa: ASSGQVESPLH
j_call: TRBJ1-3; v_call: TRBV4-1; cdr3_aa: ASSLVKGAHMGGNTIY
j_call: TRBJ2-7; v_call: TRBV7-9; cdr3_aa: ASNPGEGGRDEQY
j_call: TRBJ1-6; v_call: TRBV21-1; cdr3_aa: ASSPPRVRAVNSPLH
j_call: TRBJ2-2; v_call: TRBV7-2; cdr3_aa: ASSLRLSGELF
j_call: TRBJ1-5; v_call: TRBV6-5; cdr3_aa: AISGTGDQPQH
j_call: TRBJ2-7; v_call: TRBV3-1/TRBV3-2; cdr3_aa: ASSPTLVHYEQY
j_call: TRBJ1-1; v_call: TRBV5-8; cdr3_aa: ASSRTYKQGKNTEAF
j_call: TRBJ1-2; v_call: TRBV3-1/TRBV3-2; cdr3_aa: ASSLPGRGYT
j_call: TRBJ2-1; v_call: TRBV13; cdr3_aa: ASSLGRPVDEQF
j_call: TRBJ1-5; v_call: TRBV29-1; cdr3_aa: SASVGGRNQPQH
j_call: TRBJ2-5; v_call: TRBV5-8; cdr3_aa: ASSITAGTGYQETQY
j_call: TRBJ2-3; v_call: TRBV10-1; cdr3_aa: ASSDRDTQY
j_call: TRBJ1-3; v_call: TRBV7-9; cdr3_aa: ASSSLGSGNTIY
j_call: TRBJ1-1; v_call: TRBV15; cdr3_aa: ATSRWTGADTEAF
j_call: TRBJ2-7; v_call: TRBV5-1; cdr3_aa: ASSSDTGEQY
j_call: TRBJ2-1; v_call: TRBV6-4; cdr3_aa: ASSPGSGSYNEQF
j_call: TRBJ2-3; v_call: TRBV5-5; cdr3_aa: ASSAWGEGDTQY
j_call: TRBJ1-1; v_call: TRBV5-1; cdr3_aa: ASSLEGRGLAEAF
j_call: TRBJ2-2; v_call: TRBV11-2; cdr3_aa: ASSLAGGNTGELF
j_call: TRBJ2-7; v_call: TRBV19; cdr3_aa: ASSISTVSYEQY
j_call: TRBJ2-7; v_call: TRBV18; cdr3_aa: ASSPSGAVSYEQY
j_call: TRBJ2-3; v_call: TRBV6-5; cdr3_aa: ASRPAGEGDTQY
j_call: TRBJ1-5; v_call: TRBV12-3/TRBV12-4; cdr3_aa: ASRAGLGQPQH
j_call: TRBJ1-3; v_call: TRBV7-2; cdr3_aa: ASTRQPSGNTIY
j_call: TRBJ1-6; v_call: TRBV5-1; cdr3_aa: ASSGTGGSPLH
j_call: TRBJ1-1; v_call: TRBV11-2; cdr3_aa: ASTHGRGGVRNTEAF
j_call: TRBJ2-7; v_call: TRBV6-2/TRBV6-3; cdr3_aa: ASSYQTYEQY
j_call: TRBJ1-5; v_call: TRBV5-4; cdr3_aa: ASSERQGLNQPQH
j_call: TRBJ2-3; v_call: TRBV11-3; cdr3_aa: ASSLGLAGATTDTQY
j_call: TRBJ1-2; v_call: TRBV6-5; cdr3_aa: ASRRIPSSGYT
j_call: TRBJ1-2; v_call: TRBV5-1; cdr3_aa: ASSLAGQGDGYT